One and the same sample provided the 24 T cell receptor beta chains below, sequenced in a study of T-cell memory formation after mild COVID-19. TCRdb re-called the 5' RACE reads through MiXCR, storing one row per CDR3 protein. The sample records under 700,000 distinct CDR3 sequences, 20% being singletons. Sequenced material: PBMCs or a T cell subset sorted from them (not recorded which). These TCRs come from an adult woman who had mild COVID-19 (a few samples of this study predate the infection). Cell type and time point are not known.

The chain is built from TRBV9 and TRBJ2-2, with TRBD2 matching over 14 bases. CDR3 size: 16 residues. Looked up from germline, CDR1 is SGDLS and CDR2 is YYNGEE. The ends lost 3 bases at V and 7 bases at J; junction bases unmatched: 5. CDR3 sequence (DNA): TGTGCCAGCAGCGGGACTAGCGGGGGGCACCGCGGGGAGCTGTTTTTT. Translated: CASSGTSGGHRGELFF.

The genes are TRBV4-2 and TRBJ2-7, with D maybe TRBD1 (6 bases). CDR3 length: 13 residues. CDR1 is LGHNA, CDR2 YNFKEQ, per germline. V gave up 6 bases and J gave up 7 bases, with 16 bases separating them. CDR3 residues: CASRDSGAGEQYF. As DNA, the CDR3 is TGTGCCAGCAGAGACTCAGGGGCTGGTGAGCAGTACTTC.

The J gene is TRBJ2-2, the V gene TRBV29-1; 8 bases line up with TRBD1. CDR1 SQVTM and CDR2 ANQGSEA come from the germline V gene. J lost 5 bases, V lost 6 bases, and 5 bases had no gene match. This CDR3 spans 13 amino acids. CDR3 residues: CSVARTGTGELFF. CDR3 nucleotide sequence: TGCAGCGTCGCTCGGACAGGGACCGGGGAGCTGTTTTTT.

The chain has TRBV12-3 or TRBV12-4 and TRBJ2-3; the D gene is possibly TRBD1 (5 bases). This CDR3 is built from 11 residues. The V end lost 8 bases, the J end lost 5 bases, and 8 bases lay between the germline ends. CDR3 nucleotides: TGTGCCAGCGCAGGGCGAGATACGCAGTATTTT. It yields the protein CASAGRDTQYF.

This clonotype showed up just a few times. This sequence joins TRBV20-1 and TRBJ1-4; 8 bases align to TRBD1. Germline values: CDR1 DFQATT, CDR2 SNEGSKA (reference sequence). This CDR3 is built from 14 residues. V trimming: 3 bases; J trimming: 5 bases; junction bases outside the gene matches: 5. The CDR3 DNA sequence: TGCAGTGCTAGGGGGGACAGGCAAAATGAAAAACTGTTTTTT. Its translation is CSARGDRQNEKLFF.

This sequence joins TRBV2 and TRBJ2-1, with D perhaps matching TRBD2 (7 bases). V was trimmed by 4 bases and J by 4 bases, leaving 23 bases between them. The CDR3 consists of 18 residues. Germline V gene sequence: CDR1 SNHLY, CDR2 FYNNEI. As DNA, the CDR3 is TGTGCCAGCAGTGCTGGGTCTGGGAGGGGGAGACGATACAATGAGCAGTTCTTC. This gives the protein CASSAGSGRGRRYNEQFF.

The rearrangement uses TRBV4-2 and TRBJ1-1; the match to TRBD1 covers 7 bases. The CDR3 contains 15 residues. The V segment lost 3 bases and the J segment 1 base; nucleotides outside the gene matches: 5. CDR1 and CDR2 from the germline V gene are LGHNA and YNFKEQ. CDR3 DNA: TGTGCCAGCAGCCAGGCAGGACAGGCGAACACTGAAGCTTTCTTT. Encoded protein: CASSQAGQANTEAFF.

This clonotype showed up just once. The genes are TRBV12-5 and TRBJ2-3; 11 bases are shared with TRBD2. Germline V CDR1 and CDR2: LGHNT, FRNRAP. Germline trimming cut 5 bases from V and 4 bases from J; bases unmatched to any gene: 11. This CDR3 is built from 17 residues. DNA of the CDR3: TGTGCTAGTGGTGACCCCTTCCTAGCGGGAGGAGCAGATACGCAGTATTTT. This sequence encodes CASGDPFLAGGADTQYF.

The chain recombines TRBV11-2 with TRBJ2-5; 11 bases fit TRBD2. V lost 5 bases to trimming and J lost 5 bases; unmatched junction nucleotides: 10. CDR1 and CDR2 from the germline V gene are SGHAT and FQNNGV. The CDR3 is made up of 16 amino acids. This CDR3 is CASSQLLAGVRETQYF. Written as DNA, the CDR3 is TGTGCCAGCAGCCAGTTACTAGCGGGAGTAAGGGAGACCCAGTACTTC.

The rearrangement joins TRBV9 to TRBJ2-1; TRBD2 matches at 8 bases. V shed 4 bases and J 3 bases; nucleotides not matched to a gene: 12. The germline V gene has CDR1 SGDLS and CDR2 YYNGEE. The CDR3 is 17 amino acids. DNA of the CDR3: TGTGCCAGCAGCCACCACTCTGCGGGGGGCTTCTACAATGAGCAGTTCTTC. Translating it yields CASSHHSAGGFYNEQFF.

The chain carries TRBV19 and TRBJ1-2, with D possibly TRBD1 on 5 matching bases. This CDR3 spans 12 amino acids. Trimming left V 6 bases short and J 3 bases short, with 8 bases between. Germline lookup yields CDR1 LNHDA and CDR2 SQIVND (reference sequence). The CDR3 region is CASRQDYYGYTF. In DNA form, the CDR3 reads TGTGCCAGTAGACAGGACTACTATGGCTACACCTTC.

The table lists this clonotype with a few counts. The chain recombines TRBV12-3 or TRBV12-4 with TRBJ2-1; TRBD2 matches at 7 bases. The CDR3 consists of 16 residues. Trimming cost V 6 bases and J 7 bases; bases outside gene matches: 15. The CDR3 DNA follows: TGTGCCAGCAGACGTCCGCTAGCGGCCATGGGTAATGAGCAGTTCTTC. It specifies CASRRPLAAMGNEQFF.

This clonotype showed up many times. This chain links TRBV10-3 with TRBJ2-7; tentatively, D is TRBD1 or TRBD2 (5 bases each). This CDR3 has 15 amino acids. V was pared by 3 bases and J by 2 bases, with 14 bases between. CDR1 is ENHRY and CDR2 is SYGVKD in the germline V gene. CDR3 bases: TGTGCCATCAGTGATCTCGGGACCTTCACCTACGAGCAGTACTTC. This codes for CAISDLGTFTYEQYF.

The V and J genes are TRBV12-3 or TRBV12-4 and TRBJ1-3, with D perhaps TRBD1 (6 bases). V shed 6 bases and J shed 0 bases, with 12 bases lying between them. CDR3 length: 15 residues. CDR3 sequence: CASRSGADSGNTIYF. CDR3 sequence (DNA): TGTGCCAGCAGGTCGGGGGCTGACTCTGGAAACACCATATATTTT.

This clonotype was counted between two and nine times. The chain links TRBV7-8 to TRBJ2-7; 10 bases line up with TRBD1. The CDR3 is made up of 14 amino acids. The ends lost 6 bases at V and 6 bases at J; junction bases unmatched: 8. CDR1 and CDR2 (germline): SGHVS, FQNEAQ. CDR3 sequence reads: CASSRTGGGGEQYF. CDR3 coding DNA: TGTGCCAGCAGTCGGACAGGGGGGGGTGGCGAGCAGTACTTC.

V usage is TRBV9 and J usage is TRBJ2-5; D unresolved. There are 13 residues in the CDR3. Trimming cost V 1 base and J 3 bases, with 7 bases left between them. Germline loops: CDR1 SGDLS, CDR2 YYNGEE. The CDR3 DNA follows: TGTGCCAGCAGCGTATCGACGGAAGAGACCCAGTACTTC. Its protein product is CASSVSTEETQYF.

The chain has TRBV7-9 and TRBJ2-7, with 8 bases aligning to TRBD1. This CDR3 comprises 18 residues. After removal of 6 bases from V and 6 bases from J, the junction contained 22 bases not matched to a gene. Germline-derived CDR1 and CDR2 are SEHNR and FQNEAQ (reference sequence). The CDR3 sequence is CASSWTGTSRSLKREQYF. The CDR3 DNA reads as TGTGCCAGCAGTTGGACAGGGACATCCCGAAGCCTGAAACGCGAGCAGTACTTC.

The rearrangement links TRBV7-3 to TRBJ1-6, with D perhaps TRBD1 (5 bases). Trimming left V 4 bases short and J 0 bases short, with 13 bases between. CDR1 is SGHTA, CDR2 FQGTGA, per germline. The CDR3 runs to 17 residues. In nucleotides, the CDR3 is TGTGCCAGCAGCTGTACCCAGGGCTACTCCTATAATTCACCCCTCCACTTT. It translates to CASSCTQGYSYNSPLHF.

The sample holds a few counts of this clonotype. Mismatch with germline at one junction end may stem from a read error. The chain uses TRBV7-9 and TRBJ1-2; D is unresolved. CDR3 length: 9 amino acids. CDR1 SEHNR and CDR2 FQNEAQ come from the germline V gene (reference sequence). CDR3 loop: CASSLEGSF. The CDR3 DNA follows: TGTGCCAGCAGCTTAGAGGGCAGTTTC.

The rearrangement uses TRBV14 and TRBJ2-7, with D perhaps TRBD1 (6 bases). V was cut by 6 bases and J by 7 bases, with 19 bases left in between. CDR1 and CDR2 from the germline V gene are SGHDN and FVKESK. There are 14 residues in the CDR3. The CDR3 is CASRSGADGFEQYF. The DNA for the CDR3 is TGTGCCAGCAGGTCAGGGGCAGACGGCTTTGAGCAGTACTTC.

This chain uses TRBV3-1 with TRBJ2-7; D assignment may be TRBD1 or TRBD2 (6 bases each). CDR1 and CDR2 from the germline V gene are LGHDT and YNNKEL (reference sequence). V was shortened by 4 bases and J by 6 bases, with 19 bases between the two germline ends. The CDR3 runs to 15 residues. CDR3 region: CASSPDRGRRSEQYF. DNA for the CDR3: TGTGCCAGCAGCCCCGATCGGGGGCGCCGTTCCGAGCAGTACTTC.

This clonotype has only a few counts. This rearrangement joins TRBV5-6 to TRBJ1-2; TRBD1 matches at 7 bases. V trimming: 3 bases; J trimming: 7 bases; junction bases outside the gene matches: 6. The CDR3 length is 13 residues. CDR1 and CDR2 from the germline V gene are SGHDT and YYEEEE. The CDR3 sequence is CASSSADRAGYTF. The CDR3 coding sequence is TGTGCCAGCAGCTCGGCCGACAGGGCTGGCTACACCTTC.

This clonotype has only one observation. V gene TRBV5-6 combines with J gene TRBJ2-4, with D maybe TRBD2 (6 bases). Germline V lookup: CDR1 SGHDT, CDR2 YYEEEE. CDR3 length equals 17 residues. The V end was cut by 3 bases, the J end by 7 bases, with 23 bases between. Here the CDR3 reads CASSSQSISEGRNIQYF. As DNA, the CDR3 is TGTGCCAGCAGCTCACAGTCCATAAGCGAAGGGAGGAACATTCAGTACTTC.

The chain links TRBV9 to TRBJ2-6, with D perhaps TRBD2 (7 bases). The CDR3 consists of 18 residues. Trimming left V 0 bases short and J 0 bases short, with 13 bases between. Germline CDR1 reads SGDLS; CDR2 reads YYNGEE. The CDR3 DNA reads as TGTGCCAGCAGCGTAGGTGGCGGGGGCCTCTCTGGGGCCAACGTCCTGACTTTC. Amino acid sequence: CASSVGGGGLSGANVLTF.